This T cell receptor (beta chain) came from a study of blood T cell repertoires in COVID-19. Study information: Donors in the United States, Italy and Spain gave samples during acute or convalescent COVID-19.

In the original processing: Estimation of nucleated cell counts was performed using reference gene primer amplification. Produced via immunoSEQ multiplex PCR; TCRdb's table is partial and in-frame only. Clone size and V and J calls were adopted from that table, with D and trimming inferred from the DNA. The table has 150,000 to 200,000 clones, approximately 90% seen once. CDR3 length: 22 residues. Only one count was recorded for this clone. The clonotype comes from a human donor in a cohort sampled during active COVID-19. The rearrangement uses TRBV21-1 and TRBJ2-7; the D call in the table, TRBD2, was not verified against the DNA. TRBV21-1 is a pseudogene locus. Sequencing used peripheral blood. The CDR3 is CASSLSRGVSGLAGGPKGRQYF. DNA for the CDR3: TGTGCCAGCAGCCTCAGTAGGGGAGTATCGGGACTAGCGGGGGGACCTAAAGGCCGACAGTACTTC.